The present T cell receptor beta chain was sequenced within a study of blood T cell repertoires in COVID-19. Background on the study: Samples of COVID-19 (acute and convalescent) were obtained from the United States, Italy and Spain. PBMCs, B-cell-depleted T cells, or T cells provided the cDNA or gDNA that made up the material.

The repertoire was sequenced with immunoSEQ multiplex PCR; TCRdb's copy has only in-frame clones and lacks some. The table includes around 80,000 clones, 75% to 90% detected once. With 7 bases removed from V and 8 bases from J, the gap between germline ends came to 14 bases. The CDR3 has 12 residues. V usage is TRBV12-3 or TRBV12-4 and J usage is TRBJ2-5; D might be TRBD1 (5 bases). This clonotype originated in a man in his sixties with acute or convalescent COVID-19. Sequences were obtained from peripheral blood. The CDR3 bases are TGTGCCAGCACCTACTCTACAGGTACCCAGTACTTC. This sequence encodes CASTYSTGTQYF.